The 17 T cell receptor beta chains given below trace back to one sample, sequenced in a study of blood T cell repertoires in COVID-19 (dated by TCRdb to 2020 to 2022). The library was produced with the immunoSEQ multiplex PCR assay. Entries here come from immuneACCESS through TCRdb and include only in-frame sequences with V and J called. Some clones fail to appear in such tables; in the studies checked, an unresolved V gene covers under half of the shortfall, and the cause of the remainder is unknown. The sample table contains about 360,000 clones; only one count was recorded for 80% to 90% of them. The leading ten clones occupy roughly 7.1% of the sample. The sample comprised peripheral blood. These receptors were taken from a woman aged 60-75 years with COVID-19, enrolled during active disease.

CDR3 residues: CASSLGQTNTGELFF. In DNA, the CDR3 is TGTGCCAGCAGCTTGGGACAGACTAACACCGGGGAGCTGTTTTTT. The J gene is TRBJ2-2, the V gene TRBV7-9; 7 positions match TRBD1. Trimming took 3 bases from V and 2 from J; bases not matched to a gene: 3. This CDR3 is 15 amino acids long. Germline-derived CDR1 and CDR2 are SEHNR and FQNEAQ (reference sequence).

The chain employs TRBV7-2 and TRBJ1-5, with D perhaps TRBD1 (6 bases). Looked up from germline, CDR1 is SGHTA and CDR2 is FQGNSA. This CDR3 is 13 amino acids long. Trimming pared 3 bases from V and 5 bases from J, leaving 8 bases between. The CDR3 spells CASSFRGYQPQHF. CDR3 coding DNA: TGTGCCAGCAGCTTCAGGGGTTATCAGCCCCAGCATTTT. Full variable domain (rest looked up from reference TRBV7-2 and TRBJ1-5): GAGVSQSPSNKVTEKGKDVELRCDPISGHTALYWYRQSLGQGLEFLIYFQGNSAPDKSGLPSDRFSAERTGGSVSTLTIQRTQQEDSAVYLCASSFRGYQPQHFGDGTRLSIL.

The chain employs TRBV3-1 (or the pseudogene TRBV3-2) and TRBJ2-7; 10 nucleotides align to TRBD1. The germline V gene has CDR1 LGHDT and CDR2 YNNKEL (reference sequence). CDR3 length: 14 residues. Losses at the gene ends were 4 bases for V and 4 bases for J; bases not matched to a gene: 4. The CDR3 coding sequence is TGTGCCAGCAGCCGACAGGGGGCGCCTTACGAGCAGTACTTC. Translation gives CASSRQGAPYEQYF.

This chain uses TRBV4-1 with TRBJ2-7, with a weak D call TRBD1 (8 bases). Germline CDR1 and CDR2: MGHRA and YSYEKL. Deletions cut 2 bases from V and 4 bases from J, with 18 bases between. The CDR3 covers 16 residues. The CDR3 loop is CASSQWTGTNRYEQYF. CDR3 coding DNA: TGCGCCAGCAGCCAATGGACAGGGACTAATAGGTACGAGCAGTACTTC.

This clone was counted a few times. This chain uses TRBV6-6 with TRBJ1-2; 9 bases line up with TRBD1. The CDR3 runs 12 residues. Unmatched junction bases numbered 2, after V lost 7 bases and J lost 5 bases. CDR1 is MNHNY and CDR2 is SVGAGI in the germline V gene (reference sequence). The CDR3 sequence: CASIQGAYGYTF. The DNA of the CDR3 is TGTGCCAGCATACAGGGGGCGTATGGCTACACCTTC.

The chain recombines TRBV5-6 with TRBJ2-1, with D tentatively TRBD2 (5 bases). V was trimmed by 2 bases and J by 5 bases, leaving 11 bases between them. The length of the CDR3 is 14 residues. CDR1 and CDR2 from the germline V gene are SGHDT and YYEEEE. CDR3 in DNA: TGTGCCAGCAGCTTCACTACGAGGGACAATGAGCAGTTCTTC. This translates into CASSFTTRDNEQFF. Full variable domain (outside the CDR3, taken from reference TRBV5-6 and TRBJ2-1): DAGVTQSPTHLIKTRGQQVTLRCSPKSGHDTVSWYQQALGQGPQFIFQYYEEEERQRGNFPDRFSGHQFPNYSSELNVNALLLGDSALYLCASSFTTRDNEQFFGPGTRLTVL.

The CDR3 DNA sequence: TGTGCCAGCAGTTACTCCGCAGGGATTGGCTACACCTTC. Amino acid sequence: CASSYSAGIGYTF. The chain joins TRBV6-5 to TRBJ1-2, with D possibly matching TRBD1 (5 bases). Germline CDR1 reads MNHEY; CDR2 reads SVGAGI. CDR3 length: 13 amino acids. V lost 0 bases and J lost 7, with 9 bases in between.

The genes are TRBV6-5 and TRBJ2-3; the D is unclear. From germline, CDR1 is MNHEY and CDR2 SVGAGI. This CDR3 has 15 residues. Between the trimmed V and J ends, which lost 0 bases and 0 bases, there was a span of 7 bases. The CDR3 spells CASSYSMSSTDTQYF. The CDR3 DNA reads as TGTGCCAGCAGTTACTCGATGAGTAGCACAGATACGCAGTATTTT.

The table lists this clone with a count of one. The chain combines TRBV20-1 with TRBJ2-3; 9 bases fit TRBD2. Germline CDR1 reads DFQATT; CDR2 reads SNEGSKA (reference sequence). This CDR3 region has 15 residues. Trimming removed 3 bases from V and 1 base from J; junction bases left unmatched: 5. CDR3 sequence (DNA): TGCAGTGCTAGTAGCCTAGCGGGACGCACAGATACGCAGTATTTT. Protein sequence: CSASSLAGRTDTQYF.

The chain couples TRBV7-9 to TRBJ1-2; D is unresolved. The CDR3 contains 13 residues. V gave up 5 bases and J gave up 5 bases, with 12 bases separating them. CDR1 and CDR2 from the germline V gene are SEHNR and FQNEAQ (reference sequence). The CDR3 region has the DNA TGTGCCAGCAGCGTGGTCCCGGGTTATGGCTACACCTTC. The encoded protein is CASSVVPGYGYTF.

The chain couples TRBV18 to TRBJ1-6; D is unclear. Trimming removed 4 bases from V and 3 bases from J, with 7 bases in between. This CDR3 comprises 14 residues. The germline CDR1 and CDR2 sequences are KGHSH and LQKENI. CDR3 loop: CASSLARYNSPLHF. CDR3 DNA sequence: TGTGCCAGCTCACTGGCACGCTATAATTCACCCCTCCACTTT.

This sequence joins TRBV7-2 and TRBJ2-3; D remains ambiguous. Trimming pared 1 base from V and 4 bases from J, leaving 6 bases between. Germline V gene lookup returns CDR1 SGHTA and CDR2 FQGNSA. The CDR3 totals 13 residues. CDR3 nucleotides: TGTGCCAGCAGCTTAGAACGGTCAGATACGCAGTATTTT. Protein product: CASSLERSDTQYF.

This clone was seen only a few times. V gene TRBV27 combines with J gene TRBJ1-5, with D uncertain. CDR1 is MNHEY and CDR2 is SMNVEV in the germline V gene (reference sequence). The CDR3 sequence is 15 residues long. V was cut by 1 base and J by 0 bases, with 7 bases left in between. The DNA for the CDR3 is TGTGCCAGCAGTTTATGGGGAGATAGCAATCAGCCCCAGCATTTT. This translates into CASSLWGDSNQPQHF.

The V gene is TRBV19, the J gene TRBJ2-1; a possible D gene is TRBD1 (6 bases). CDR1 and CDR2 from the germline V gene are LNHDA and SQIVND (reference sequence). V lost 2 bases and J lost 10, with 12 bases in between. The CDR3 sequence is 13 residues long. Written as DNA, the CDR3 is TGTGCCAGTAGTATATACAGGGAAGGCGAGCAGTTCTTC. This gives the protein CASSIYREGEQFF. Based on the CDR3 plus reference TRBV19 and TRBJ2-1, the full variable domain is DGGITQSPKYLFRKEGQNVTLSCEQNLNHDAMYWYRQDPGQGLRLIYYSQIVNDFQKGDIAEGYSVSREKKESFPLTVTSAQKNPTAFYLCASSIYREGEQFFGPGTRLTVL.

V and J are TRBV30 and TRBJ1-1; the match to TRBD1 covers 7 bases. The junction had 7 bases not matched to a gene; V was cut back by 5 bases and J by 10 bases. CDR1 and CDR2 from the germline V gene are GTSNPN and SVGIG (reference sequence). The CDR3 is made up of 11 amino acids. This CDR3 is CAWSRDSRAFF. The CDR3 coding sequence is TGTGCCTGGTCCCGGGACAGTCGAGCTTTCTTT.

This clone was seen a few times. The chain is built from TRBV5-5 and TRBJ1-2, with unresolved D. V lost 2 bases and J 6 bases, leaving 11 bases between the germline ends. The CDR3 is made up of 13 amino acids. Germline loops: CDR1 SGHKS, CDR2 YYEKEE (reference sequence). CDR3 DNA sequence: TGTGCCAGCAGCTTTGGTAACGGGGATGGCTACACCTTC. Translation: CASSFGNGDGYTF.

About this clone itself: The same CDR3 can be traced to other DNA sequences in this sample. This rearrangement joins TRBV2 to TRBJ2-3, with TRBD2 as a possible D gene (5 bases). The CDR3 contains 11 residues. The V and J ends lost 4 bases and 6 bases respectively, with 5 bases between them. Germline V gene data show CDR1 as SNHLY and CDR2 as FYNNEI. This chain's CDR3 is CASSGEDTQYF. The DNA for the CDR3 is TGTGCCAGCAGTGGGGAGGATACGCAGTATTTT.